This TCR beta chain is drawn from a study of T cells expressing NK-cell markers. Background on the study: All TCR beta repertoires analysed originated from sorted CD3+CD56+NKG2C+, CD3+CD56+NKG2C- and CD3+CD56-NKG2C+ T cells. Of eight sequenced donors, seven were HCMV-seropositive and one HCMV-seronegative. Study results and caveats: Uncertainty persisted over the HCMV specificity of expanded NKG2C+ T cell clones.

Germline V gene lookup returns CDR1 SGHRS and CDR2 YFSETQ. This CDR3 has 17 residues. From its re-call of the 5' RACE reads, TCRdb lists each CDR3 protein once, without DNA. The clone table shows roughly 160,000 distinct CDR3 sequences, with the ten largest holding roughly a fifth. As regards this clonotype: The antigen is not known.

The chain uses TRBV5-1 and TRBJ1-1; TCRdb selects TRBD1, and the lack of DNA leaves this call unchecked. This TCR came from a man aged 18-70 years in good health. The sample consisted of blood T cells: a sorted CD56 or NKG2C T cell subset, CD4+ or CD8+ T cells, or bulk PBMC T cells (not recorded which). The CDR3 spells CASSAPTGVGDPTEAFF.